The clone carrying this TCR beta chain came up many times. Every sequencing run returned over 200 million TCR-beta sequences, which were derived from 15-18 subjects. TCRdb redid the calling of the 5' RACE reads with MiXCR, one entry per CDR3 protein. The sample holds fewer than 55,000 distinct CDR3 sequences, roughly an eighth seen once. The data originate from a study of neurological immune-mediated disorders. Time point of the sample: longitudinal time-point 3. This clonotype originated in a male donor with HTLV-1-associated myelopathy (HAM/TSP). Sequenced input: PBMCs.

The CDR3 nucleotides are TGCGCCAGCAGCCGAGTAGCGGGGGGGAAAGATACGCAGTATTTT. Translated, it gives CASSRVAGGKDTQYF. This chain connects TRBV4-3 to TRBJ2-3, with 11 bases lining up with TRBD2. V was pared by 4 bases and J by 5 bases, with 5 bases of the junction left unmatched. The CDR3 is made up of 15 amino acids. Germline values: CDR1 LGHNA, CDR2 YSLEER.